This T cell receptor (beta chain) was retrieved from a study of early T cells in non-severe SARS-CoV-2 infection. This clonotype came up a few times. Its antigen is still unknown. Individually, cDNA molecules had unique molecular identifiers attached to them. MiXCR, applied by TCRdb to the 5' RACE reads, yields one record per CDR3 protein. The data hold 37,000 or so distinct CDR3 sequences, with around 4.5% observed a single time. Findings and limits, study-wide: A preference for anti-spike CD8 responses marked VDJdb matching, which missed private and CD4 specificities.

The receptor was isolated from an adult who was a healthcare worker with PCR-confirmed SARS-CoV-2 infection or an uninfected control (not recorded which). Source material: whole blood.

The CDR3 here is CAISAPGQGGTEAFF. In DNA, the CDR3 is TGTGCCATCAGTGCCCCGGGACAGGGGGGCACTGAAGCTTTCTTT. The chain carries TRBV10-3 and TRBJ1-1, with 11 bases fitting TRBD1. This CDR3 contains 15 residues. The ends lost 4 bases at V and 4 bases at J; junction bases unmatched: 5. Germline CDR1 is ENHRY and CDR2 is SYGVKD.